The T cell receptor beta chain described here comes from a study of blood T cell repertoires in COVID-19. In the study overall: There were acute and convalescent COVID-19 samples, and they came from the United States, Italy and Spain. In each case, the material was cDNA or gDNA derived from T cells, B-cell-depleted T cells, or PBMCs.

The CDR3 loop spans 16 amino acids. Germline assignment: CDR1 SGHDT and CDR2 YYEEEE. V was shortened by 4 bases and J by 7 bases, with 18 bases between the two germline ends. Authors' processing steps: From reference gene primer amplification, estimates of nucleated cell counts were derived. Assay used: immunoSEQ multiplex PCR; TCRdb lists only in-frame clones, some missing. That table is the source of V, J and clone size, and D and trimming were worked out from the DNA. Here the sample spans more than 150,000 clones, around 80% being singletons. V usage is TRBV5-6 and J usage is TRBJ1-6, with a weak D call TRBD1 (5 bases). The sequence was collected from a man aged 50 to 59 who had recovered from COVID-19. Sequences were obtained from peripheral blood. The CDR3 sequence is CASSATRVVGNSPLHF. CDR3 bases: TGTGCCAGCAGCGCGACCAGGGTAGTGGGGAATTCACCCCTCCACTTT.